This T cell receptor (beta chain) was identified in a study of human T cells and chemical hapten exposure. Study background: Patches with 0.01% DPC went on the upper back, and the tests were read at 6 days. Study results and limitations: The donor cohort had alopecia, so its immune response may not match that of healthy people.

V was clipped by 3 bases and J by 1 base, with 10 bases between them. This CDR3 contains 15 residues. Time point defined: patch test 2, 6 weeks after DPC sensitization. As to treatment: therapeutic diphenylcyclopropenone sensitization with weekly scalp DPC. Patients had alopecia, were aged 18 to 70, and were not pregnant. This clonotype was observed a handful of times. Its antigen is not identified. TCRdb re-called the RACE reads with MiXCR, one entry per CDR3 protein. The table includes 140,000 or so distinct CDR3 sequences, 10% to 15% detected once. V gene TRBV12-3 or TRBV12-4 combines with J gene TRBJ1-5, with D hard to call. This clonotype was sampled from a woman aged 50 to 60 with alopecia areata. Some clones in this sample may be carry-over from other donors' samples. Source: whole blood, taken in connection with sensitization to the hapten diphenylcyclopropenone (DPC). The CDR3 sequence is CASSLGPRSNQPQHF. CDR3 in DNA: TGTGCCAGCAGTTTGGGTCCGCGGAGCAATCAGCCCCAGCATTTT.